The rows below give T cell receptor beta chains drawn from one sample of a study of cytomegalovirus exposure and HLA in healthy donors. The data were produced by immunoSEQ multiplex PCR, yet TCRdb's version contains in-frame clones alone and is incomplete. This table holds 200,000 or so clones, 75% to 90% found once. Input material: PBMCs. The receptor source for this set is a man between 25 and 39 years old in good health and CMV-seronegative. Each CDR3 is given with its conserved first and last residue. D genes are given only for firm matches. Clone size is not always given. Where it is, it says once, few, many or a class for expanded clones.

length: 12; J: TRBJ2-1; D: NA; V: TRBV7-2; size: NA; CDR3: CASSPGIVEQFF; DNA: TGTGCCAGCAGCCCGGGGATAGTCGAGCAGTTCTTC
length: 15; J: TRBJ2-7; D: NA; V: TRBV6-6; size: NA; CDR3: CASSYPPASIDEQYF; DNA: TGTGCCAGCAGTTACCCGCCGGCTAGCATCGACGAGCAGTACTTC
length: 14; J: TRBJ2-7; D: NA; V: TRBV6-5; size: NA; CDR3: CASRETGFSYEQYF; DNA: TGTGCCAGCAGAGAGACCGGGTTCTCCTACGAGCAGTACTTC
length: 14; J: TRBJ2-3; D: NA; V: TRBV5-6; size: NA; CDR3: CASSLGGSTDTQYF; DNA: TGTGCCAGCAGCTTGGGAGGGAGCACAGATACGCAGTATTTT
length: 15; J: TRBJ2-2; D: NA; V: TRBV6-1; size: NA; CDR3: CASSAQVTNTGELFF; DNA: TGTGCCAGCAGTGCCCAGGTAACCAACACCGGGGAGCTGTTTTTT
length: 16; J: TRBJ1-6; D: NA; V: TRBV18; size: NA; CDR3: CASSLDPLLNNSPLHF; DNA: TGTGCCAGCTCACTTGATCCGCTACTGAATAATTCACCCCTCCACTTT
length: 14; J: TRBJ1-2; D: NA; V: TRBV2; size: NA; CDR3: CASSGKGHDYGYTF; DNA: TGTGCCAGCAGTGGCAAAGGACACGACTATGGCTACACCTTC
length: 15; J: TRBJ1-4; D: TRBD1; V: TRBV4-2; size: once; CDR3: CASTYGTATNEKLFF; DNA: TGTGCCAGCACCTATGGGACAGCAACTAATGAAAAACTGTTTTTT
length: 12; J: TRBJ2-1; D: NA; V: TRBV5-1; size: NA; CDR3: CASSFRVNEQFF; DNA: TGCGCCAGCAGCTTTCGGGTGAATGAGCAGTTCTTC
length: 19; J: TRBJ1-3; D: TRBD1; V: TRBV7-9; size: NA; CDR3: CSSSLRSRGGDRDRNTIYF; DNA: TGTTCCAGCAGCTTAAGGTCCCGGGGGGGTGACAGGGATCGAAACACCATATATTTT
length: 14; J: TRBJ2-7; D: TRBD2; V: TRBV28; size: NA; CDR3: CATLRGGEPYEQYF; DNA: TGTGCCACCCTACGGGGAGGGGAGCCCTACGAGCAGTACTTC
length: 18; J: TRBJ2-3; D: TRBD2; V: TRBV28; size: NA; CDR3: CASSPFERLAGGHHTQYF; DNA: TGTGCCAGCAGTCCCTTCGAACGACTAGCGGGGGGTCATCATACGCAGTATTTT
length: 13; J: TRBJ2-7; D: TRBD1; V: TRBV11-2; size: few; CDR3: CASSLGQTYEQYF; DNA: TGTGCCAGCAGCTTGGGACAGACCTACGAGCAGTACTTC
length: 14; J: TRBJ1-5; D: NA; V: TRBV18; size: NA; CDR3: CASSPGGPQTPQHF; DNA: TGTGCCAGCTCACCGGGGGGGCCCCAAACGCCCCAGCATTTT
length: 16; J: TRBJ1-5; D: TRBD1; V: TRBV19; size: NA; CDR3: CASSIQGQGGNQPQHF; DNA: TGTGCCAGTAGTATTCAGGGACAGGGTGGCAATCAGCCCCAGCATTTT
length: 18; J: TRBJ1-5; D: TRBD1; V: TRBV28; size: NA; CDR3: CASSTPRTGTIFNQPQHF; DNA: TGTGCCAGCAGTACCCCCCGGACAGGGACAATATTCAATCAGCCCCAGCATTTT
length: 15; J: TRBJ2-7; D: TRBD1; V: TRBV14; size: few; CDR3: CASSLNTGTAYEQYF; DNA: TGTGCCAGCAGCCTCAACACCGGGACAGCCTACGAGCAGTACTTC
length: 20; J: TRBJ2-3; D: TRBD2; V: TRBV28; size: NA; CDR3: CASWDRGLAGTPLSTDTQYF; DNA: TGTGCCAGTTGGGACCGCGGGCTAGCGGGAACTCCGCTTAGCACAGATACGCAGTATTTT
length: 16; J: TRBJ1-3; D: NA; V: TRBV9; size: NA; CDR3: CASSVQAGDSGNTIYF; DNA: TGTGCCAGCAGCGTACAAGCAGGGGACTCTGGAAACACCATATATTTT
length: 14; J: TRBJ2-3; D: NA; V: TRBV5-4; size: NA; CDR3: CASSLAPNTDTQYF; DNA: TGTGCCAGCAGCTTGGCCCCAAACACAGATACGCAGTATTTT
length: 15; J: TRBJ1-5; D: TRBD1; V: TRBV7-2; size: NA; CDR3: CASSLGHRGDQPQHF; DNA: TGTGCCAGCAGCTTAGGTCACAGGGGGGATCAGCCCCAGCATTTT
length: 11; J: TRBJ2-7; D: NA; V: TRBV7-9; size: once; CDR3: CASSLGASAFF; DNA: TGTGCCAGCAGCTTAGGGGCTAGCGCCTTCTTC
length: 14; J: TRBJ2-3; D: NA; V: TRBV2; size: NA; CDR3: CASRPSPSTDTQYF; DNA: TGTGCCAGCCGCCCTAGCCCAAGCACAGATACGCAGTATTTT
length: 13; J: TRBJ1-1; D: NA; V: TRBV2; size: NA; CDR3: CASGKGVNTEAFF; DNA: TGTGCCAGCGGGAAAGGGGTCAACACTGAAGCTTTCTTT
length: 15; J: TRBJ1-6; D: NA; V: TRBV25-1; size: NA; CDR3: CASSDLGGRGSPLHF; DNA: TGTGCCAGCAGTGACCTGGGGGGACGAGGATCACCCCTCCACTTT
length: 14; J: TRBJ1-1; D: TRBD1; V: TRBV6-5; size: few; CDR3: CASRRTGGPTEAFF; DNA: TGTGCCAGCAGGCGTACAGGGGGTCCTACTGAAGCTTTCTTT
length: 16; J: TRBJ1-5; D: NA; V: TRBV21-1; size: NA; CDR3: CASSKQGENSNQPQHF; DNA: TGTGCCAGCAGCAAACAGGGCGAGAATAGCAATCAGCCCCAGCATTTT
length: 17; J: TRBJ2-6; D: TRBD1; V: TRBV5-1; size: NA; CDR3: CASSPGTGGSGANVLTF; DNA: TGCGCCAGCAGCCCCGGGACAGGGGGCAGTGGGGCCAACGTCCTGACTTTC
length: 15; J: TRBJ1-6; D: NA; V: TRBV4-1; size: NA; CDR3: CASSPRDGNNSPLHF; DNA: TGCGCCAGCAGCCCGCGGGACGGAAATAATTCACCCCTCCACTTT
length: 15; J: TRBJ2-5; D: TRBD2; V: TRBV6-5; size: NA; CDR3: CASRWTSGRQETQYF; DNA: TGTGCCAGCAGATGGACTAGCGGGCGTCAAGAGACCCAGTACTTC
length: 15; J: TRBJ2-7; D: TRBD2; V: TRBV7-2; size: NA; CDR3: CASSLGASGVYEQYF; DNA: TGTGCCAGCAGCTTAGGAGCTAGCGGGGTTTACGAGCAGTACTTC
length: 18; J: TRBJ2-5; D: NA; V: TRBV7-9; size: NA; CDR3: CASGLFSQGRGVYETQYF; DNA: TGTGCCAGCGGCCTATTCAGTCAGGGCAGGGGGGTTTACGAGACCCAGTACTTC
length: 13; J: TRBJ1-2; D: TRBD1; V: TRBV27; size: NA; CDR3: CASTKQGGYGYTF; DNA: TGTGCCAGCACCAAACAGGGGGGCTATGGCTACACCTTC
length: 14; J: TRBJ2-1; D: NA; V: TRBV10-3; size: NA; CDR3: CAIMSEYSYNEQFF; DNA: TGTGCCATCATGAGCGAATACTCCTACAATGAGCAGTTCTTC
length: 16; J: TRBJ2-7; D: TRBD1; V: TRBV28; size: NA; CDR3: CASSLLGTGGFGEQYF; DNA: TGTGCCAGCAGTTTATTGGGGACAGGGGGCTTCGGTGAGCAGTACTTC
length: 13; J: TRBJ2-2; D: NA; V: TRBV6-6; size: NA; CDR3: CASRLGDPGELFF; DNA: TGTGCCAGCAGGTTAGGGGATCCCGGGGAGCTGTTTTTT
length: 13; J: TRBJ1-1; D: NA; V: TRBV19; size: NA; CDR3: CASSIVRGTEAFF; DNA: TGTGCCAGTAGTATAGTAAGAGGCACTGAAGCTTTCTTT
length: 21; J: TRBJ2-1; D: TRBD2; V: TRBV27; size: NA; CDR3: CASKGPLGVAGAPSSYNEQFF; DNA: TGTGCCAGCAAGGGCCCGTTGGGAGTAGCGGGAGCCCCGAGCTCCTACAATGAGCAGTTCTTC
length: 13; J: TRBJ1-2; D: NA; V: TRBV2; size: once; CDR3: CASSEWRAEGYTF; DNA: TGTGCCAGCAGTGAGTGGAGGGCTGAGGGCTACACCTTC
length: 17; J: TRBJ1-3; D: NA; V: TRBV4-2; size: NA; CDR3: CASSQDPSVSSGNTIYF; DNA: TGTGCCAGCAGCCAAGATCCCAGCGTAAGCTCTGGAAACACCATATATTTT
length: 17; J: TRBJ2-5; D: TRBD2; V: TRBV4-2; size: NA; CDR3: CASSHPGGGGGQETQYF; DNA: TGTGCCAGCAGCCACCCGGGAGGGGGGGGAGGCCAAGAGACCCAGTACTTC
length: 16; J: TRBJ2-1; D: TRBD2; V: TRBV4-3; size: few; CDR3: CASSQDRPSGGGEQFF; DNA: TGCGCCAGCAGCCAAGATAGGCCTAGCGGGGGGGGTGAGCAGTTCTTC
length: 16; J: TRBJ2-1; D: NA; V: TRBV2; size: NA; CDR3: CASSTRDSNLAGEQFF; DNA: TGTGCCAGCAGCACCCGGGACTCCAACCTTGCGGGGGAGCAGTTCTTC
length: 17; J: TRBJ2-1; D: TRBD2; V: TRBV18; size: NA; CDR3: CASSHDTGTRGNNEQFF; DNA: TGTGCCAGCTCACATGATACCGGGACTAGGGGGAACAATGAGCAGTTCTTC
length: 20; J: TRBJ1-5; D: TRBD1; V: TRBV15; size: NA; CDR3: CATSRKTGTGRVRSNQPQHF; DNA: TGTGCCACCAGCAGAAAGACCGGGACAGGGAGAGTGAGGAGCAATCAGCCCCAGCATTTT
length: 13; J: TRBJ1-6; D: NA; V: TRBV29-1; size: NA; CDR3: CSVESEEGSPLHF; DNA: TGCAGCGTTGAATCAGAGGAGGGATCACCCCTCCACTTT
length: 16; J: TRBJ2-7; D: NA; V: TRBV30; size: NA; CDR3: CAWSVAFPGDGYEQYF; DNA: TGTGCCTGGAGCGTGGCATTTCCGGGAGACGGCTACGAGCAGTACTTC
length: 13; J: TRBJ2-1; D: NA; V: TRBV13; size: NA; CDR3: CASSTQIRNEQFF; DNA: TGTGCCAGCAGCACTCAAATCCGGAATGAGCAGTTCTTC
length: 18; J: TRBJ2-2; D: TRBD2; V: TRBV5-1; size: NA; CDR3: CASSKGLAGGPNTGELFF; DNA: TGCGCCAGCAGCAAGGGACTAGCGGGGGGGCCGAACACCGGGGAGCTGTTTTTT
length: 11; J: TRBJ2-1; D: NA; V: TRBV6-5; size: NA; CDR3: CASSYGHEQFF; DNA: TGTGCCAGCAGTTACGGCCATGAGCAGTTCTTC